Listed here are 15 T cell receptor beta chains from one sample, sequenced in a study of T cells in Graves' hyperthyroidism and ophthalmopathy. Regions amplified from RNA transcripts were the TCR beta CDR3 regions. The HTBI set primed first-round TCR CDR3 RT-PCR. TCRdb recomputed calls from the multiplex PCR reads with MiXCR, one row per CDR3 protein. The sample lists about 640,000 distinct CDR3 sequences; less than 25% were seen once. Sequencing input: blood. These receptors all come from a man aged 30 to 45 with Graves' ophthalmopathy.

The gene calls are TRBV28 and TRBJ2-7, with TRBD2 matching 8 bases. The CDR3 spans 15 residues. The J segment lost 1 base and the V segment lost 5 bases, leaving 7 bases of the junction unmatched. The germline CDR1 and CDR2 sequences are MDHEN and SYDVKM. CDR3 sequence reads: CASSPTVAGSYEQYF. The CDR3 DNA follows: TGTGCCAGCAGTCCTACCGTAGCGGGGTCCTACGAGCAGTACTTC.

The J gene is TRBJ2-3, the V gene TRBV20-1; 16 bases match TRBD2. CDR1 DFQATT and CDR2 SNEGSKA come from the germline V gene (reference sequence). The ends lost 1 base at V and 1 base at J; junction bases unmatched: 8. This CDR3 comprises 19 residues. The CDR3 bases are TGCAGTGCTAGAGCCGGGACTAGCGGGAGGGCCCCCGGCACAGATACGCAGTATTTT. It encodes CSARAGTSGRAPGTDTQYF.

This clonotype was picked up a small number of times. This sequence joins TRBV4-2 and TRBJ2-7; D uncertain. V lost 0 bases, J lost 6 bases, and 12 bases lay in between. Germline CDR1 reads LGHNA; CDR2 reads YNFKEQ. The CDR3 loop spans 14 amino acids. The CDR3 sequence: CASSQDRASGEQYF. The CDR3 DNA is TGTGCCAGCAGCCAAGACAGAGCGTCGGGCGAGCAGTACTTC.

This clonotype was observed at least ten times. The V gene is TRBV28, the J gene TRBJ2-1, with TRBD2 matching over 10 bases. V lost 6 bases, J lost 5 bases, and 4 bases stayed unmatched. CDR1 and CDR2 (germline): MDHEN, SYDVKM. This CDR3 is built from 14 residues. CDR3: CASSLLAGNNEQFF. CDR3 nucleotide sequence: TGTGCCAGCAGCTTACTAGCGGGGAACAATGAGCAGTTCTTC.

The chain carries TRBV28 and TRBJ1-5; unclear D gene. The CDR3 sequence is 15 residues long. Per the germline V gene, CDR1 is MDHEN and CDR2 is SYDVKM. Trimming left V 5 bases short and J 7 bases short, with 18 bases between. The CDR3 coding sequence is TGTGCCAGCAGTCCACCGAGGAGGGCCGGGCAGCCCCAGCATTTT. Translated: CASSPPRRAGQPQHF.

This clonotype has more than one count but fewer than ten. The V gene is TRBV28, the J gene TRBJ2-6; tentative D call: TRBD1 (5 bases). The CDR3 loop spans 15 amino acids. V was cut by 7 bases and J by 0 bases, with 10 bases left in between. The germline V gene has CDR1 MDHEN and CDR2 SYDVKM. The CDR3 loop is CASKGESSGANVLTF. Written as DNA, the CDR3 is TGTGCCAGCAAAGGGGAAAGCTCTGGGGCCAACGTCCTGACTTTC.

This clonotype showed up just a few times. The chain combines TRBV29-1 with TRBJ1-2; D uncertain. Germline V gene sequence: CDR1 SQVTM, CDR2 ANQGSEA. V was cut by 1 base and J by 4 bases, with 4 bases left in between. The CDR3 contains 11 residues. This CDR3 is CSVEARYGYTF. DNA of the CDR3: TGCAGCGTTGAAGCCCGCTATGGCTACACCTTC.

This clonotype was counted only a few times. The rearrangement links TRBV28 to TRBJ2-5, with 8 bases aligning to TRBD2. Germline CDR1 and CDR2: MDHEN and SYDVKM. This CDR3 is built from 11 residues. V shed 11 bases, J shed 5 bases, and the junction held 4 bases outside the gene matches. The CDR3 region is CAPGTRETQYF. The CDR3 nucleotides read TGTGCCCCGGGGACTAGGGAGACCCAGTACTTC.

V and J are TRBV3-1 and TRBJ1-5; the match to TRBD1 covers 9 bases. The CDR3 is 15 residues long. CDR1 and CDR2 from the germline V gene are LGHDT and YNNKEL (reference sequence). V lost 4 bases, J lost 7 bases, and 8 bases stayed unmatched. The chain's CDR3 is CASSRGQGIGQPQHF. CDR3 nucleotides: TGTGCCAGCAGCCGAGGACAGGGGATTGGCCAGCCCCAGCATTTT.

V usage is TRBV28 and J usage is TRBJ2-7; the D is unclear. CDR3 length: 15 amino acids. V gave up 5 bases and J gave up 7 bases, with 21 bases separating them. CDR1 MDHEN and CDR2 SYDVKM come from the germline V gene. CDR3 bases: TGTGCCAGCAGTCGCCCCGGACCTTTATCCGAAGAGCAGTACTTC. It is translated as CASSRPGPLSEEQYF. Filled out from reference TRBV28 and TRBJ2-7, the complete variable domain reads DVKVTQSSRYLVKRTGEKVFLECVQDMDHENMFWYRQDPGLGLRLIYFSYDVKMKEKGDIPEGYSVSREKKERFSLILESASTNQTSMYLCASSRPGPLSEEQYFGPGTRLTVT.

This clonotype was found many times. The genes are TRBV6-1 and TRBJ2-7; possibly TRBD1 for D (6 bases). Per germline, CDR1 MNHNS and CDR2 SASEGT. The V gene lost 7 bases and the J gene lost 0 bases, with 10 bases spanning the gap. The CDR3 runs to 13 residues. CDR3 protein: CASTPTGSYEQYF. CDR3 coding DNA: TGTGCCAGCACCCCGACAGGCTCCTACGAGCAGTACTTC.

V and J are TRBV30 and TRBJ2-3; D remains unclear. There are 11 residues in the CDR3. CDR1 is GTSNPN and CDR2 is SVGIG in the germline V gene (reference sequence). V was clipped by 3 bases and J by 6 bases, with 7 bases between them. CDR3: CAWSDADTQYF. The DNA of the CDR3 is TGTGCCTGGAGCGATGCGGATACGCAGTATTTT.

This clonotype showed up just a few times. The J gene is TRBJ2-3, the V gene TRBV2, with 9 nucleotides matching TRBD2. The germline V gene encodes CDR1 SNHLY and CDR2 FYNNEI. The CDR3 has 19 residues. The junction had 14 bases not matched to a gene; V was cut back by 4 bases and J by 0 bases. The CDR3 DNA reads TGTGCCAGCAGTGTACCTAGCGGGAAGAGTTTGTCTAGCACAGATACGCAGTATTTT. Amino acid sequence: CASSVPSGKSLSSTDTQYF.

This chain connects TRBV4-1 to TRBJ2-1; 9 bases align to TRBD1. The J segment lost 9 bases and the V segment lost 4 bases, leaving 13 bases of the junction unmatched. The CDR3 is 16 amino acids. The germline V gene has CDR1 MGHRA and CDR2 YSYEKL. In nucleotides, the CDR3 is TGCGCCAGCAGCCTTAGCGCGGGACAGGGATCAGGTGAGCAGTTCTTC. Amino acid sequence: CASSLSAGQGSGEQFF.

This clonotype was observed many times. The J gene is TRBJ2-7, the V gene TRBV12-3 or TRBV12-4; 7 nucleotides line up with TRBD2. After removal of 3 bases from V and 0 bases from J, the junction contained 5 bases not matched to a gene. This CDR3 is built from 15 residues. CDR3 bases: TGTGCCAGCAGTTTCAGCGGGACCAGCTCCTACGAGCAGTACTTC. Protein: CASSFSGTSSYEQYF.